The 16 T cell receptor beta chains below were found in one sample sequenced in a study of blood T cell repertoires in COVID-19. Sequencing was performed with immunoSEQ multiplex PCR; in TCRdb, only in-frame clones are kept and a portion is missing. The sample has almost 350,000 clones, almost 90% seen once. Sequenced: PBMCs or T cells enriched from blood (not recorded which). These receptor sequences come from a woman in her twenties or thirties who had been exposed to COVID-19.

CDR3 in DNA: TGTGCCAGCAGCTTAGATCTGGGAGCGTCCGGGGCCAACGTCCTGACTTTC. Its protein is CASSLDLGASGANVLTF. The chain combines TRBV11-2 with TRBJ2-6; tentative D call: TRBD2 (5 bases). Germline CDR1 SGHAT, CDR2 FQNNGV. The CDR3 length is 17 residues. Trimming shortened V by 0 bases and J by 4 bases, and 13 bases separated the two germline ends.

This sequence joins TRBV3-1 (or the pseudogene TRBV3-2) and TRBJ2-2; 10 bases fit TRBD2. CDR1 and CDR2 from the germline V gene are LGHDT and YNNKEL (reference sequence). The trim removed 1 base at V and 7 bases at J, leaving 9 bases unmatched. The CDR3 has 17 residues. CDR3 sequence: CASSQVGLAETSGELFF. The CDR3 coding sequence is TGTGCCAGCAGCCAAGTCGGACTAGCGGAGACTAGCGGGGAGCTGTTTTTT.

This clone was recorded at least ten times. The V and J genes are TRBV7-9 and TRBJ1-1; no clear D. V was pared by 6 bases and J by 2 bases, with 10 bases between. CDR1 and CDR2 from the germline V gene are SEHNR and FQNEAQ (reference sequence). The CDR3 runs 13 residues. CDR3 amino acids: CASSRTGNTEAFF. In DNA form, the CDR3 reads TGTGCCAGCAGTCGTACGGGAAACACTGAAGCTTTCTTT.

The CDR3 DNA reads as TGTGCCAGCAGCCACCGAGACACCTACGAGCAGTACTTC. It codes for CASSHRDTYEQYF. The rearrangement uses TRBV7-3 and TRBJ2-7; D is undetermined. The germline V gene has CDR1 SGHTA and CDR2 FQGTGA. The CDR3 loop spans 13 amino acids. The ends were cut back, 5 bases at V and 2 bases at J, with 10 bases in the middle.

This clone was recorded only once. This chain links TRBV5-1 with TRBJ2-1; TRBD1 might be the D (7 bases). The CDR3 totals 16 residues. Per germline, CDR1 SGHRS and CDR2 YFSETQ. V was pared by 4 bases and J by 7 bases, with 21 bases between. The CDR3 DNA reads as TGCGCCAGCAGCCCCAGGGGGGTCGGCGTAGTGAATGAGCAGTTCTTC. This encodes CASSPRGVGVVNEQFF.

The V call is TRBV6-5, the J call TRBJ2-1, with D perhaps TRBD1 (5 bases). The CDR3 has 14 residues. CDR1 and CDR2 from the germline V gene are MNHEY and SVGAGI. The V end lost 5 bases, the J end lost 5 bases, and 13 bases lay between the germline ends. CDR3 nucleotides: TGTGCCAGCAGTAGGCCAGGGAACAACAATGAGCAGTTCTTC. This translates into CASSRPGNNNEQFF.

The chain recombines TRBV5-1 with TRBJ2-1; a weak D match, TRBD1 (5 bases). Trimming removed 2 bases at V and 3 bases at J, with 9 bases between. The CDR3 extends over 14 amino acids. Per the germline V gene, CDR1 is SGHRS and CDR2 is YFSETQ. The CDR3 nucleotides read TGCGCCAGCAGCTTTAGGGGAAACTACAATGAGCAGTTCTTC. Its translation is CASSFRGNYNEQFF.

V is TRBV30 and J is TRBJ1-1; D call uncertain. This CDR3 region has 11 residues. Between the trimmed V and J ends, which lost 5 bases and 1 base, there was a span of 5 bases. Germline V gene sequence: CDR1 GTSNPN, CDR2 SVGIG (reference sequence). CDR3 coding DNA: TGTGCCTGGGCCCGGAACACTGAAGCTTTCTTT. Residues: CAWARNTEAFF.

The rearrangement links TRBV5-4 to TRBJ2-5, with 8 bases identical to TRBD2. Germline V lookup: CDR1 SGHNT, CDR2 YYREEE (reference sequence). This CDR3 region has 19 residues. Losses at the gene ends were 0 bases for V and 1 base for J; bases not matched to a gene: 14. CDR3 nucleotides: TGTGCCAGCAGCTTGGCGGGGGGGAGAATCAACAACCCCCAAGAGACCCAGTACTTC. Its protein is CASSLAGGRINNPQETQYF.

This chain links TRBV9 with TRBJ2-7; the D is unclear. Germline V gene sequence: CDR1 SGDLS, CDR2 YYNGEE. This CDR3 is 17 amino acids long. V was clipped by 4 bases and J by 0 bases, with 20 bases between them. For the CDR3, the DNA is TGTGCCAGCAGCTACAATACCGGGTCACCAAACTCCTACGAGCAGTACTTC. Its protein product is CASSYNTGSPNSYEQYF.

In this sample, this clone turned up once. Here the CDR3 DNA reads TGTGCCAGCAGCCAACCGAGGGGGATAGGCACTGAAGCTTTCTTT. Residues: CASSQPRGIGTEAFF. The chain recombines TRBV14 with TRBJ1-1, with TRBD1 as a possible D gene (6 bases). CDR3 length: 15 residues. V lost 2 bases and J lost 4, with 14 bases in between. Germline CDR1 reads SGHDN; CDR2 reads FVKESK.

The J gene is TRBJ2-1, the V gene TRBV28, with a tentative D call TRBD2 (6 bases). Germline V gene sequence: CDR1 MDHEN, CDR2 SYDVKM. The CDR3 has 15 amino acids. Trimming stripped 6 bases from V and 2 bases from J, with 14 bases between. The CDR3 bases are TGTGCCAGCAGCCGCGTGACTAGGCCCTACAATGAGCAGTTCTTC. Translation gives CASSRVTRPYNEQFF.

This chain connects TRBV2 to TRBJ1-4; no reliable D call. CDR3 length: 14 residues. Germline CDR1 and CDR2: SNHLY and FYNNEI. V was trimmed by 6 bases and J by 3 bases, leaving 11 bases between them. The CDR3 is CASSDGGSNEKLFF. The CDR3 DNA sequence: TGTGCCAGCAGCGACGGAGGATCTAATGAAAAACTGTTTTTT.

The gene calls are TRBV14 and TRBJ2-7; D uncertain. Looked up from germline, CDR1 is SGHDN and CDR2 is FVKESK. This CDR3 spans 14 amino acids. The germline V and J ends were trimmed by 1 base and 2 bases, with 9 bases remaining between them. CDR3 amino acids: CASSQVPRPYEQYF. DNA for the CDR3: TGTGCCAGCAGCCAAGTCCCTAGACCCTACGAGCAGTACTTC.

V is TRBV28 and J is TRBJ1-2; 8 nucleotides align to TRBD1. The CDR3 is 16 residues long. V shed 3 bases, J shed 4 bases, and the junction held 10 bases outside the gene matches. In germline, CDR1 is MDHEN, CDR2 SYDVKM. The CDR3 DNA follows: TGTGCCAGCAGTTTGCTATCCGGACAGGGAACCTATGGCTACACCTTC. Encoded protein: CASSLLSGQGTYGYTF.

The gene calls are TRBV27 and TRBJ1-5; 9 bases are shared with TRBD1. V was clipped by 8 bases and J by 2 bases; unmatched bases: 4. This CDR3 has 14 amino acids. Per germline, CDR1 MNHEY and CDR2 SMNVEV (reference sequence). Here the CDR3 reads CASRGQGGNQPQHF. The CDR3 nucleotides read TGTGCCAGCCGGGGACAGGGCGGCAATCAGCCCCAGCATTTT.